This TCR beta chain stems from a study of OX40 agonist ivuxolimab in advanced cancers. Study-level information: Prior anti-PD-1, anti-PD-L1 or anti-CTLA-4 therapy did not bar entry, and more than 35% had some.

On this clone itself: Its antigen remains unidentified.

Trimming cost V 0 bases and J 4 bases, with 5 bases left between them. Germline values: CDR1 SGDLS, CDR2 YYNGEE. This CDR3 region has 14 residues. Collection of blood occurred at baseline, at cycle 4 day 1, and at cycle 7 day 1. Using immunoSEQ multiplex PCR, the repertoire was profiled, and TCRdb retains in-frame clones only, with some absent. Among around 62,000 clones listed, roughly 88% were seen once. Broader study findings: Dosing at 0.1 to 3.0 mg/kg was accompanied by clonal expansion of CD4+ and CD8+ blood T cells by week 6. Still undetermined is the antigen specificity of the expanded peripheral T cells.

The chain has TRBV9 and TRBJ2-6; D unclear. This specimen was CD4+ or CD8+ T cells sorted from blood, taken in a trial of the OX40 agonist ivuxolimab. The clonotype originates from an adult with an advanced solid tumor such as melanoma, head and neck, liver or kidney cancer. In DNA form, the CDR3 reads TGTGCCAGCAGCGTAGCATCCGGGGCCAACGTCCTGACTTTC. It encodes CASSVASGANVLTF.